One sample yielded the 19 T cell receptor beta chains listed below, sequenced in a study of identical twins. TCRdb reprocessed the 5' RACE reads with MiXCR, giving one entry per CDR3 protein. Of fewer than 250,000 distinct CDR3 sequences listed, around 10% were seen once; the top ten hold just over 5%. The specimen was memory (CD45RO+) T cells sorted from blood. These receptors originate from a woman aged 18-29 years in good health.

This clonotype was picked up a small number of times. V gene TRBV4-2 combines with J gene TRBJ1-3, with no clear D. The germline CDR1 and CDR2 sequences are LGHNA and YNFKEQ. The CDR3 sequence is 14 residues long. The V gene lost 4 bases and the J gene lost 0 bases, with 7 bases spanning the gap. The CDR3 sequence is CASSRLISGNTIYF. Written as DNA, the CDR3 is TGTGCCAGCAGCCGCCTTATCTCTGGAAACACCATATATTTT.

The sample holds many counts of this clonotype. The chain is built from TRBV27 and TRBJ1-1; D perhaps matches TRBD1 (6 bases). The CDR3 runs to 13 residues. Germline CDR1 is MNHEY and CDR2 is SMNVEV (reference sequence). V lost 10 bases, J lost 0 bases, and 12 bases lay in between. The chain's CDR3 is CATTGHMNTEAFF. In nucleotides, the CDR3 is TGTGCCACAACAGGGCACATGAACACTGAAGCTTTCTTT.

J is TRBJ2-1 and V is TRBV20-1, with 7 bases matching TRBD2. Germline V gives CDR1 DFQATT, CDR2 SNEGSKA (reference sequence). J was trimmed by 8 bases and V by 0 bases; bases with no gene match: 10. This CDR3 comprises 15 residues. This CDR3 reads CSARDFRTRIDEQFF. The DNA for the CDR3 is TGCAGTGCTAGAGATTTCCGGACTAGGATCGATGAGCAGTTCTTC.

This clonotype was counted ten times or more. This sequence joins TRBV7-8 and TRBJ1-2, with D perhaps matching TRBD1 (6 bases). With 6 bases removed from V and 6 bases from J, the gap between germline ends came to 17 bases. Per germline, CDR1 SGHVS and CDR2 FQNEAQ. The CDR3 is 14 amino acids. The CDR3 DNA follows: TGTGCCAGCAGTTCGCTGGGGGGGGGCGATGGCTACACCTTC. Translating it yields CASSSLGGGDGYTF.

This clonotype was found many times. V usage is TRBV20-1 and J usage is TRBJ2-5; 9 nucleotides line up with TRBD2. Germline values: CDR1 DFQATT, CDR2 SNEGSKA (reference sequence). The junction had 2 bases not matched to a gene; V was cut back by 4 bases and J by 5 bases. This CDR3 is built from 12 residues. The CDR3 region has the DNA TGCAGTGCTATAGCGGGAGCGGAGACCCAGTACTTC. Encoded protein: CSAIAGAETQYF.

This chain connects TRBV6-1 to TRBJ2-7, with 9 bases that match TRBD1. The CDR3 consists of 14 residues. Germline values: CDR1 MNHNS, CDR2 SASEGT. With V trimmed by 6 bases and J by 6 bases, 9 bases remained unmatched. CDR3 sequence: CASSEYRGRGEQYF. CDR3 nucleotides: TGTGCCAGCAGCGAATACAGGGGGCGAGGCGAGCAGTACTTC.

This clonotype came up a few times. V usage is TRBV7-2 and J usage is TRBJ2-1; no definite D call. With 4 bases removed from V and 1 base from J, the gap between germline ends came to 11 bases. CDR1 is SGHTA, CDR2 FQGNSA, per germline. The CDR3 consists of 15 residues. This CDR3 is CASSSRMGSYNEQFF. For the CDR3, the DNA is TGTGCCAGCAGCTCGCGGATGGGGTCCTACAATGAGCAGTTCTTC.

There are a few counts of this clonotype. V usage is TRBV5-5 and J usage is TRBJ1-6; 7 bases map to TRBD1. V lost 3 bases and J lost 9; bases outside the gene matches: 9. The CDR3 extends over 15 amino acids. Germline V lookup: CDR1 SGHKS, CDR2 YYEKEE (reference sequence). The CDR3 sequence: CASSSGQRGGSPLHF. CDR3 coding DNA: TGTGCCAGCAGCTCGGGACAGCGGGGTGGTTCACCCCTCCACTTT.

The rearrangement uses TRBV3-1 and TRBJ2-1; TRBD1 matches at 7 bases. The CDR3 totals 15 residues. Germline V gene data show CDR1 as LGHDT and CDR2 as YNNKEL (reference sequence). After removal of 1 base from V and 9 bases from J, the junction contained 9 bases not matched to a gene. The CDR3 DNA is TGTGCCAGCAGCCAAGCCCTAACACAGGGGACTGAGCAGTTCTTC. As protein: CASSQALTQGTEQFF.

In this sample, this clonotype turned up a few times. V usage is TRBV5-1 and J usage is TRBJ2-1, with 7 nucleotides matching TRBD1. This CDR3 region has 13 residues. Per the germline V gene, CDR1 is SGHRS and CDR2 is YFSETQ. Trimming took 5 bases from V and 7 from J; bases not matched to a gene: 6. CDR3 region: CASRKGAGNEQFF. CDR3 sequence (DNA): TGCGCCAGCAGAAAGGGGGCTGGGAATGAGCAGTTCTTC. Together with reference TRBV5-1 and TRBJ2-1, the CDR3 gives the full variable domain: KAGVTQTPRYLIKTRGQQVTLSCSPISGHRSVSWYQQTPGQGLQFLFEYFSETQRNKGNFPGRFSGRQFSNSRSEMNVSTLELGDSALYLCASRKGAGNEQFFGPGTRLTVL.

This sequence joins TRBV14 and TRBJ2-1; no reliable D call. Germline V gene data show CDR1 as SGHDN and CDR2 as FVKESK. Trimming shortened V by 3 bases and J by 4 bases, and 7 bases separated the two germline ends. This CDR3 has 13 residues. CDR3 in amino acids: CASSHISYNEQFF. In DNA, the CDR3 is TGTGCCAGCAGCCATATTAGTTACAATGAGCAGTTCTTC.

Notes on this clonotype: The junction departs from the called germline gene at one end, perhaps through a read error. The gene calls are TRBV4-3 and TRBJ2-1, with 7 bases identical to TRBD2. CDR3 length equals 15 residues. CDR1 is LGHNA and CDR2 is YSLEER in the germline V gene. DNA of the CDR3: TGCCCCAGCAGCCAAGGACTAGGGGTCCACAATGAGCAGTTCTTC. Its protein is CPSSQGLGVHNEQFF.

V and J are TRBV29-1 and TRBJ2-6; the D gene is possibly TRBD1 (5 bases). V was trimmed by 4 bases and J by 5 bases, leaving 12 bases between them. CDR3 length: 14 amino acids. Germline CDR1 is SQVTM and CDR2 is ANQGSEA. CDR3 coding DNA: TGCAGCGTTGCTGGGGCAAGTCGGGCCAACGTCCTGACTTTC. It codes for CSVAGASRANVLTF.

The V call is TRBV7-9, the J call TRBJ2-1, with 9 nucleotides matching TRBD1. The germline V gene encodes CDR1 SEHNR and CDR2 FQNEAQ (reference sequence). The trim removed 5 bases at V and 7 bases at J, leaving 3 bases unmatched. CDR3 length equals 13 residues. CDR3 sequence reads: CASSDRGVNEQFF. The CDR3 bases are TGTGCCAGCAGCGACAGGGGGGTGAATGAGCAGTTCTTC. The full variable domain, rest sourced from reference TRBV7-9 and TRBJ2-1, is DTGVSQNPRHKITKRGQNVTFRCDPISEHNRLYWYRQTLGQGPEFLTYFQNEAQLEKSRLLSDRFSAERPKGSFSTLEIQRTEQGDSAMYLCASSDRGVNEQFFGPGTRLTVL.

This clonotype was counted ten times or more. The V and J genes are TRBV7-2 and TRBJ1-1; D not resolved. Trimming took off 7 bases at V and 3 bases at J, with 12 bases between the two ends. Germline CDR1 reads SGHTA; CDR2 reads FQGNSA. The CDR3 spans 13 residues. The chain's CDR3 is CASNSPLDTEAFF. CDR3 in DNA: TGTGCCAGCAACAGTCCCCTGGACACTGAAGCTTTCTTT.

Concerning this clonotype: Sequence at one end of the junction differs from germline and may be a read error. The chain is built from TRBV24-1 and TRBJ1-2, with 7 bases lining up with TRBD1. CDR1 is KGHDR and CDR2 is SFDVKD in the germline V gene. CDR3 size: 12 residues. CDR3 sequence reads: CATSDATGVLAF. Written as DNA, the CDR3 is TGTGCCACCAGTGATGCCACAGGGGTTTTAGCCTTC.

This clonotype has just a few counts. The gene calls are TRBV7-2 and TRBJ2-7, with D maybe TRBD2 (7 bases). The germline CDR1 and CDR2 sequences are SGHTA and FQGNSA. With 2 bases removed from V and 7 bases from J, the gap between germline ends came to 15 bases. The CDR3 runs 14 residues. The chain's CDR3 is CASSLSGRGREQYF. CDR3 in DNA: TGTGCCAGCAGCTTAAGTGGGAGGGGGAGGGAGCAGTACTTC.

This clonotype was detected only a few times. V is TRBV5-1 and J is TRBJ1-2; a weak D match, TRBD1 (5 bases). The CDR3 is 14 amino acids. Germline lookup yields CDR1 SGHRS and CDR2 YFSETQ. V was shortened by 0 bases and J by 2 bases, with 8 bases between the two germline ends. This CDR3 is CASSLGDGNYGYTF. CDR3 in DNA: TGCGCCAGCAGCTTGGGGGACGGGAACTATGGCTACACCTTC.

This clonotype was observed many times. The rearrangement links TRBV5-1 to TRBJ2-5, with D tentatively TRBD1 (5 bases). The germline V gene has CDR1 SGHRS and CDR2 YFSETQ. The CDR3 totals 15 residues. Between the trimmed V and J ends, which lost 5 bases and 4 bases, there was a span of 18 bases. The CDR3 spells CASSTGSQVGETQYF. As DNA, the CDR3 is TGCGCCAGCAGTACCGGGTCACAGGTGGGAGAGACCCAGTACTTC.